This T cell receptor beta chain was sequenced for a study of T-cell memory formation after mild COVID-19. Study information: TCR clusters were mostly confined to one donor each. Notes on the study in general: Clones contracting over day 15 to 85 were CD4/CD8 balanced, with later expanders leaning CD4+. CD4+ contracting clones were mainly CM and EM; CD8+ ones, EMRA.

Losses at the gene ends were 7 bases for V and 5 bases for J; bases not matched to a gene: 10. The CDR3 runs to 13 residues. In germline, CDR1 is DFQATT, CDR2 SNEGSKA (reference sequence). With respect to this clonotype: Its antigen is not known.

TCR alpha and TCR beta cDNA libraries carrying sample barcodes and UMIs came from 5'RACE with constant-segment primers. MiXCR, applied by TCRdb to the 5' RACE reads, yields one record per CDR3 protein. The sample holds a few hundred thousand distinct CDR3 sequences; 19% are singletons and the top ten take roughly 20%. This TCR came from a man in his late teens or twenties who had mild COVID-19 (a few samples of this study predate the infection). Cell type and time point are not known. Sequencing used PBMCs or a T cell subset sorted from them (not recorded which). The chain uses TRBV20-1 and TRBJ2-5; 7 positions match TRBD2. The CDR3 DNA sequence: TGCAGTGTCGGGTACTTGGGAGGGGAGACCCAGTACTTC. It codes for CSVGYLGGETQYF.